This T cell receptor beta chain was recovered during a study of OX40 agonist ivuxolimab in advanced cancers. Regarding the complete study: The costimulatory receptor OX40 (CD134) was targeted by ivuxolimab, a fully human IgG2 agonistic monoclonal antibody. Intravenous ivuxolimab was administered to patients every 2 weeks at six dose levels: 0.01, 0.1, 0.3, 1.5, 3 and 10 mg/kg. Of the roughly 51 patients in dose escalation, about 20 had hepatocellular carcinoma, about 15 had melanoma, 9 had renal cell carcinoma and 9 had head and neck cancer. The dose-escalation cohort was about 86% male with a mean age of approximately 60 years, ranging from about 20 to 80. Prior anti-PD-1, anti-PD-L1 or anti-CTLA-4 therapy was permitted, and checkpoint inhibitors had been received by less than 45% of dose-escalation patients. Partial responses were achieved by three dose-escalation patients, of whom one had hepatocellular carcinoma and two had cutaneous melanoma. Peripheral TCRbeta sequencing was intended to test whether TCR sequence diversity was altered and clonal T-cell expansion was caused by ivuxolimab. The paper covers the monotherapy dose-escalation part of the phase I ivuxolimab trial, which included N ≈ 52 patients. Points the paper makes about the study in general: In partial responders in the 0.1-3.0 mg/kg groups, normalized peripheral clonal expansion was found to be among the lowest, especially among CD8+ T cells. Low levels of normalized T-cell clonal expansion were also seen in some nonresponding patients. Clonal expansion of both CD4+ and CD8+ blood T cells was observed from baseline to week 6 at doses 0.1 to 3.0 mg/kg. Antigen specificity was not determined for the clonally expanded peripheral T cells. After ivuxolimab, more expanded clones were found on average in CD8+ T cells than in CD4+ T cells.

To sequence the TCRbeta CDR3 region, genomic DNA was isolated from the sorted cells. The immunoSEQ Assay was used for sequencing of TCRbeta CDR3 regions. TCRdb retrieved this table from immuneACCESS and kept in-frame rearrangements only. Not all clones are present; in checked studies, unresolved V genes account for under half, and no reason is known for the remainder. The sample profile shows approximately 58,000 clones; 84% of them were found once. The ten largest account for approximately 2% of the sample. The trial excluded patients who had a history of autoimmune disease or were on systemic immunosuppression. Peripheral blood for TCR sequencing was collected from all dose cohorts at baseline, on cycle 4 day 1, and on cycle 7 day 1. Samples were obtained from an open-label, multicenter, first-in-human phase I dose-escalation trial of ivuxolimab. Adults with locally advanced or metastatic melanoma, renal cell, hepatocellular, or head and neck squamous cell carcinoma were enrolled in the trial. Before TCR sequencing, CD4+ and CD8+ T cells were separately sorted from peripheral blood.

With regard to this clone: Its target antigen remains unknown. No base quality values were provided; no much bigger clone lies one nucleotide off.

This TCR derives from an adult with an advanced solid tumor such as melanoma, head and neck, liver or kidney cancer. The sequencing here drew on CD4+ or CD8+ T cells sorted from blood, taken in a trial of the OX40 agonist ivuxolimab.

The CDR3 in this case is CASSLVRGFGNEQFF. Read as DNA, the sequence is TGTGCCAGCAGTTTAGTCCGGGGGTTCGGCAATGAGCAGTTCTTC. The rearranged chain carries TRBV27 and TRBJ2-1, with a tentative D gene TRBD2 over 6 matching bases. From cysteine to phenylalanine, the CDR3 is 15 amino acids long. The CDR3 DNA has 45 bases and is translated from base 1. V gives up 2 bases and J gives up 6 bases, and the segment between their germline ends measures 14 bases. The germline V gene encodes CDR1 MNHEY and CDR2 SMNVEV (reference sequence).